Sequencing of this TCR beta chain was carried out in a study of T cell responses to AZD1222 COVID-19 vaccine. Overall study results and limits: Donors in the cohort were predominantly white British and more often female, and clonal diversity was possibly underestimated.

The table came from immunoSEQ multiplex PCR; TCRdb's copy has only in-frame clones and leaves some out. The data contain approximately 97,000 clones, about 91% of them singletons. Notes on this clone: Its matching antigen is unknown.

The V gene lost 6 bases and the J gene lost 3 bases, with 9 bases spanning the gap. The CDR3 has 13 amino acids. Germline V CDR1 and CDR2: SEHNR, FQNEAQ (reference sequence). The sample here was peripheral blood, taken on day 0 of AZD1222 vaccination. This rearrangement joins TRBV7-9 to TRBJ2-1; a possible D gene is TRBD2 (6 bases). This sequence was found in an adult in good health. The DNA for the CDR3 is TGTGCCAGCAGACCGGGACTCTACAATGAGCAGTTCTTC. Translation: CASRPGLYNEQFF.